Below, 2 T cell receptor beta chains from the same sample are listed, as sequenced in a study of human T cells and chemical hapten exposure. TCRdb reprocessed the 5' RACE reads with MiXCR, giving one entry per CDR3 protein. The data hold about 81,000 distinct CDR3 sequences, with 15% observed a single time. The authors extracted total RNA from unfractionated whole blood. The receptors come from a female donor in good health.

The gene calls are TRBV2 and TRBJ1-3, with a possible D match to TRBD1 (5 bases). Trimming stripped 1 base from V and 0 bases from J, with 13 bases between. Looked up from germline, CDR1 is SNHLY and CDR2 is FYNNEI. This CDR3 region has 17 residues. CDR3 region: CASSEEGLISSGNTIYF. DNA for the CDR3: TGTGCCAGCAGTGAAGAGGGACTCATAAGCTCTGGAAACACCATATATTTT.

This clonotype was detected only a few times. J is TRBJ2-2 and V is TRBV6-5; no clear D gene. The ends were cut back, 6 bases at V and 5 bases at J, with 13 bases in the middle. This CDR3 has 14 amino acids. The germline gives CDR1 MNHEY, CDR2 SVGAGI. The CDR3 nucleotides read TGTGCCAGCAGCCCGGTCAGGATAACCGGGGAGCTGTTTTTT. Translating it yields CASSPVRITGELFF.